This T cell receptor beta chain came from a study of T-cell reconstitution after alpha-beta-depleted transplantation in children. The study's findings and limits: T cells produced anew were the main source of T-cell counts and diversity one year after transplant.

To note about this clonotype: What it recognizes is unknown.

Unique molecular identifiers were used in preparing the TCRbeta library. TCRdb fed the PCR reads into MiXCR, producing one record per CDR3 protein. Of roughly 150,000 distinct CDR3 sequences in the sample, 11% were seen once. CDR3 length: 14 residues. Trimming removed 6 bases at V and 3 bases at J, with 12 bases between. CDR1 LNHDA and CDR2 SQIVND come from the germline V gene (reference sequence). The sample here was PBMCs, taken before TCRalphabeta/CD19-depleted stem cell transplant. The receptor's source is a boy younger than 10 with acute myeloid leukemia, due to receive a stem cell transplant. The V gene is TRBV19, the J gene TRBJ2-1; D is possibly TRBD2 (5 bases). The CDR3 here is CASRASGLYNEQFF. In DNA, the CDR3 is TGTGCCAGTAGGGCCAGCGGACTCTACAATGAGCAGTTCTTC. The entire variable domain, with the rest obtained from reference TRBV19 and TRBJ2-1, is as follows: DGGITQSPKYLFRKEGQNVTLSCEQNLNHDAMYWYRQDPGQGLRLIYYSQIVNDFQKGDIAEGYSVSREKKESFPLTVTSAQKNPTAFYLCASRASGLYNEQFFGPGTRLTVL.